This T cell receptor beta chain came from a study of CD8+CD57+ T cells in acquired aplastic anemia. CDR3 size: 15 residues. The junction had 11 bases not matched to a gene; V was cut back by 5 bases and J by 5 bases. According to the study, genomic DNA was the template for TCR beta VDJ and CDR3 profiling. One entry per CDR3 protein results from TCRdb running MiXCR on the reads. The data show some 410,000 distinct CDR3 sequences, just under 70% seen once. The J gene is TRBJ2-7, the V gene TRBV12-3 or TRBV12-4; 8 positions match TRBD2. The specimen was sorted CD4+, CD8+, or CD8+CD57+ T cells (not recorded which) from PBMCs. This sequence originates from a human donor in good health, serving as a control. The CDR3 DNA follows: TGTGCCAGCAGTCGAGCAGAGGGAGCGGGAGACGAGCAGTACTTC. Its protein is CASSRAEGAGDEQYF.